Below are 5 T cell receptor beta chains sequenced from a single sample in a study of shared clonotypes between healthy human individuals. Assay used: immunoSEQ multiplex PCR; TCRdb lists only in-frame clones, some missing. The table includes about 550,000 clones, around 95% detected once. Naive CD8 populations comprised CD45RO-negative cells positively selected for CCR7, excluding terminally differentiated effector memory CD45RA+ cells. Sequencing was done on a sample of naive CD8+ T cells sorted from blood. Receptors were obtained from a woman aged 30 to 39 in good health.

The chain combines TRBV30 with TRBJ1-5, with 10 bases identical to TRBD1. Germline V gene lookup returns CDR1 GTSNPN and CDR2 SVGIG (reference sequence). Trimming removed 0 bases from V and 7 bases from J; junction bases left unmatched: 3. The CDR3 consists of 14 residues. The CDR3 nucleotides read TGTGCCTGGAGTGTGGGACAGGGGACACAGCCCCAGCATTTT. Translated: CAWSVGQGTQPQHF.

The rearrangement joins TRBV27 to TRBJ2-1; TRBD1 agrees at 7 bases. Germline V gives CDR1 MNHEY, CDR2 SMNVEV (reference sequence). The trim removed 3 bases at V and 6 bases at J, leaving 2 bases unmatched. The CDR3 is made up of 13 amino acids. The CDR3 protein is CASSLGQLNEQFF. CDR3 nucleotide sequence: TGTGCCAGCAGTTTGGGACAGCTCAATGAGCAGTTCTTC.

The chain recombines TRBV5-1 with TRBJ2-7; the match to TRBD1 covers 9 bases. Germline CDR1 SGHRS, CDR2 YFSETQ. The length of the CDR3 is 14 residues. Trimming cost V 3 bases and J 3 bases; bases outside gene matches: 4. This chain's CDR3 is CASSWDREYYEQYF. In nucleotides, the CDR3 is TGCGCCAGCAGCTGGGACAGGGAATACTACGAGCAGTACTTC.

The rearrangement uses TRBV11-2 and TRBJ2-3, with unresolved D. Trimming shortened V by 5 bases and J by 4 bases, and 16 bases separated the two germline ends. The CDR3 covers 15 residues. Germline V lookup: CDR1 SGHAT, CDR2 FQNNGV. In DNA, the CDR3 is TGTGCCAGCAGCCTTCGATTGGGCCGCTCAGATACGCAGTATTTT. Protein product: CASSLRLGRSDTQYF.

In DNA form, the CDR3 reads TGCGCCAGCAGCGACAGGGGGCCAAACACTGAAGCTTTCTTT. Translating it yields CASSDRGPNTEAFF. This rearrangement joins TRBV5-1 to TRBJ1-1; 10 nucleotides align to TRBD1. Trimming at V came to 4 bases and at J to 2 bases, leaving 2 bases not matched to a gene. The CDR3 has 14 residues. Germline V lookup: CDR1 SGHRS, CDR2 YFSETQ.